These T cell receptor beta chains were read from a single sample in a study of blood T cell repertoires in COVID-19. The repertoire was sequenced with immunoSEQ multiplex PCR; TCRdb's copy has only in-frame clones and lacks some. Of 60,000 to 90,000 clones in the sample, 75% to 85% are singletons; the top ten hold 20% to 25%. Sequencing input: peripheral blood. These TCRs come from a woman in her 50s with acute or convalescent COVID-19. CDR3s include the opening cysteine and the closing phenylalanine or tryptophan. The order of the fields is J gene, clone size, D gene, V gene, CDR3 protein, CDR3 DNA. A D gene is named only where the DNA matches it firmly. Only part of the rows carry a size: once, few, many, or a class if the clone is expanded.

TRBJ2-1 | few | TRBD2 | TRBV5-1 | CASRYSGSSYNEQFF | TGCGCCAGCCGGTATAGCGGGAGCTCCTACAATGAGCAGTTCTTC
TRBJ2-1 | - | TRBD1 | TRBV5-8 | CASSRRGTGVREQFF | TGTGCCAGCAGCCGGCGTGGGACAGGGGTGCGAGAGCAGTTCTTC
TRBJ1-1 | - | - | TRBV11-2 | CASSPREEEFWTEAFF | TGTGCCAGCAGCCCGAGGGAGGAGGAATTTTGGACTGAAGCTTTCTTT
TRBJ2-1 | - | TRBD2 | TRBV7-2 | CASSPHSGVSYNEQFF | TGTGCCAGCAGTCCCCACAGCGGGGTCTCCTACAATGAGCAGTTCTTC
TRBJ2-1 | - | - | TRBV11-1 | CASSPTQNEQFF | TGTGCCAGCAGCCCCACGCAGAATGAGCAGTTCTTC
TRBJ1-1 | - | - | TRBV3-1/TRBV3-2 | CASSQPTGEAFF | TGTGCCAGCAGCCAACCCACGGGGGAGGCTTTCTTT
TRBJ2-7 | - | - | TRBV29-1 | CSVERQGSYEQYF | TGCAGCGTTGAACGCCAGGGGTCCTACGAGCAGTACTTC
TRBJ1-5 | - | TRBD1 | TRBV7-9 | CASSLGGQGGGLSNQPQHF | TGTGCCAGCAGCTTAGGGGGACAGGGAGGAGGCCTTAGCAATCAGCCCCAGCATTTT
TRBJ2-1 | - | - | TRBV5-5 | CASSLGGLAGHYNEQFF | TGTGCCAGCAGCTTGGGAGGCCTAGCCGGGCATTACAATGAGCAGTTCTTC
TRBJ2-6 | - | - | TRBV9 | CASSVQGLNSGANVLTF | TGTGCCAGCAGCGTACAAGGACTTAACTCTGGGGCCAACGTCCTGACTTTC
TRBJ1-2 | - | - | TRBV7-9 | CASSLEASKGYTF | TGTGCCAGCAGCCTCGAAGCCTCCAAGGGCTACACCTTC
TRBJ1-4 | - | - | TRBV19 | CASSIAGGNEKLFF | TGTGCCAGTAGTATCGCCGGCGGGAATGAAAAACTGTTTTTT
TRBJ1-6 | - | - | TRBV27 | CASRGGMNSPLHF | TGTGCAAGCCGTGGAGGGATGAATTCACCCCTCCACTTT
TRBJ2-2 | - | TRBD2 | TRBV11-1 | CASSPTSGFGTGELFF | TGTGCCAGCAGCCCGACTAGCGGGTTCGGCACCGGGGAGCTGTTTTTT
TRBJ2-3 | - | TRBD1 | TRBV5-6 | CASSLNRGQPTDTQYF | TGTGCCAGCAGCTTGAACAGGGGCCAACCCACAGATACGCAGTATTTT
TRBJ1-3 | - | TRBD1 | TRBV19 | CASSNLGQYSGNTIYF | TGTGCCAGTAGTAATTTGGGACAGTACTCTGGAAACACCATATATTTT
TRBJ1-5 | - | TRBD1 | TRBV6-2/TRBV6-3 | CASSYSWDRGGNQPQHF | TGTGCCAGCAGTTACTCGTGGGACAGGGGAGGGAATCAGCCCCAGCATTTT
TRBJ1-5 | - | - | TRBV5-1 | CASSSGQPNQPQHF | TGCGCCAGCAGCTCCGGACAGCCGAATCAGCCCCAGCATTTT
TRBJ2-7 | - | - | TRBV11-2 | CASSLRLFSYEQYF | TGTGCCAGCAGCTTACGACTGTTCTCCTACGAGCAGTACTTC
TRBJ2-7 | - | - | TRBV5-5 | CASSVAQLNSYEQYF | TGTGCCAGCAGCGTGGCCCAACTCAACTCCTACGAGCAGTACTTC
TRBJ1-5 | - | - | TRBV2 | CASSVEMGLGTEPQHF | TGTGCCAGCAGTGTGGAGATGGGACTTGGTACGGAGCCCCAGCATTTT
TRBJ1-1 | - | TRBD1 | TRBV7-3 | CASSPSSPRDSEAFF | TGTGCCAGCAGCCCCTCTTCCCCGAGGGACAGTGAAGCTTTCTTT
TRBJ2-5 | - | TRBD2 | TRBV9 | CASSVGVGTSGSQETQYF | TGTGCCAGCAGCGTAGGAGTCGGGACTAGCGGGAGCCAAGAGACCCAGTACTTC
TRBJ2-1 | - | - | TRBV3-1/TRBV3-2 | CASSQTVNNEQFF | TGTGCCAGCAGCCAAACAGTAAACAATGAGCAGTTCTTC
TRBJ1-1 | - | - | TRBV7-2 | CASSLGRGHTEAFF | TGTGCCAGCAGCTTAGGGCGGGGGCACACTGAAGCTTTCTTT
TRBJ1-4 | - | - | TRBV28 | CASSFSLIEKLFF | TGTGCCAGCAGTTTTTCCTTAATCGAAAAACTGTTTTTT
TRBJ2-5 | - | - | TRBV18 | CASSPVRDSLQETQYF | TGTGCCAGCTCACCCGTGAGGGACTCACTCCAAGAGACCCAGTACTTC
TRBJ2-2 | - | - | TRBV9 | CASSVRGNTGELFF | TGTGCCAGCAGCGTCAGGGGGAACACCGGGGAGCTGTTTTTT
TRBJ2-7 | - | TRBD1 | TRBV10-3 | CAISESGQDYEQYF | TGTGCCATCAGTGAGTCGGGACAGGACTACGAGCAGTACTTC
TRBJ1-3 | - | TRBD1 | TRBV14 | CASSQLMTGESTIYF | TGTGCCAGCAGCCAATTGATGACAGGGGAATCCACCATATATTTT
TRBJ1-1 | - | - | TRBV12-3/TRBV12-4 | CASSLIQNTEAFF | TGTGCCAGCAGTTTAATCCAGAACACTGAAGCTTTCTTT
TRBJ1-5 | - | - | TRBV20-1 | CSAGLDQPQHF | TGCAGTGCTGGCCTCGATCAGCCCCAGCATTTT
TRBJ1-5 | - | - | TRBV19 | CASNDRLRGNQPQHF | TGTGCCAGCAACGACAGGCTGAGGGGCAATCAGCCCCAGCATTTT
TRBJ1-5 | - | - | TRBV7-8 | CASSLQLTGSGQPQHF | TGTGCCAGCAGCTTACAACTAACAGGGTCAGGTCAGCCCCAGCATTTT
TRBJ2-4 | - | TRBD1 | TRBV7-8 | CASSPLPDLEGTGGRNIQYF | TGTGCCAGCAGCCCCCTTCCCGATCTAGAAGGGACAGGGGGTAGAAACATTCAGTACTTC
TRBJ1-5 | once | - | TRBV24-1 | CATSETRREGGNQPQHF | TGTGCCACCAGTGAAACCAGGAGGGAAGGAGGCAATCAGCCCCAGCATTTT
TRBJ1-3 | - | - | TRBV12-5 | CASGLQIGGTGNTIYF | TGTGCTAGTGGTCTCCAGATCGGGGGGACTGGAAACACCATATATTTT
TRBJ2-1 | - | TRBD1 | TRBV7-2 | CASSRRTGTGGSNEQFF | TGTGCCAGCAGCCGCCGAACCGGGACAGGGGGCTCAAATGAGCAGTTCTTC
TRBJ2-2 | - | TRBD2 | TRBV9 | CASSVGGGSGELFF | TGTGCCAGCAGCGTAGGGGGAGGGTCAGGGGAGCTGTTTTTT